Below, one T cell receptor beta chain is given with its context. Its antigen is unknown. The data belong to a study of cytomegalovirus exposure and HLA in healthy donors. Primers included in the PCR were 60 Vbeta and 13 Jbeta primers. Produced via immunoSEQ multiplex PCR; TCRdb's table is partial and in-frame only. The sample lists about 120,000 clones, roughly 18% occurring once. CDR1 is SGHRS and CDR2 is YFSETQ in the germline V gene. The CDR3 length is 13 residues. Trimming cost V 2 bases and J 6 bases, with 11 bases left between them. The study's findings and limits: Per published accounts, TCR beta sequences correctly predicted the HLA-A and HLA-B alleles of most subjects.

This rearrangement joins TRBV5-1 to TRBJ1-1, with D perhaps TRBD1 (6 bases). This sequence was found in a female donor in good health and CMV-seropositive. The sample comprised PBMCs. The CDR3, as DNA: TGCGCCAGCAGCTTACAGGGTTTCCCTGAAGCTTTCTTT. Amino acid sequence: CASSLQGFPEAFF.